This T cell receptor (beta chain) was documented in a study of T-cell reconstitution after alpha-beta-depleted transplantation in children. Unique molecular identifiers were incorporated into the prepared TCRbeta library. TCRdb re-called the PCR reads through MiXCR, storing one row per CDR3 protein. The sample holds about 100,000 distinct CDR3 sequences, approximately 6.9% seen once. Germline CDR1 and CDR2: MDHEN and SYDVKM. There are 14 residues in the CDR3. The V gene lost 5 bases and the J gene lost 5 bases, with 16 bases spanning the gap. This clonotype was picked up many times. J is TRBJ2-7 and V is TRBV28, with D unclear. The sequence was obtained from a male patient between 2 and 10 years old who had a stem cell transplant for acute lymphoblastic leukemia, so the T cells may come from the graft donor. The sample in question was PBMCs, mostly from graft donor cells, obtained 360 days after TCRalphabeta/CD19-depleted stem cell transplant. The CDR3 DNA reads TGTGCCAGCAGTCCCTCCGTAGGGTTGAACGAGCAGTACTTC. Residues: CASSPSVGLNEQYF. Based on the CDR3 plus reference TRBV28 and TRBJ2-7, the full variable domain is DVKVTQSSRYLVKRTGEKVFLECVQDMDHENMFWYRQDPGLGLRLIYFSYDVKMKEKGDIPEGYSVSREKKERFSLILESASTNQTSMYLCASSPSVGLNEQYFGPGTRLTVT.